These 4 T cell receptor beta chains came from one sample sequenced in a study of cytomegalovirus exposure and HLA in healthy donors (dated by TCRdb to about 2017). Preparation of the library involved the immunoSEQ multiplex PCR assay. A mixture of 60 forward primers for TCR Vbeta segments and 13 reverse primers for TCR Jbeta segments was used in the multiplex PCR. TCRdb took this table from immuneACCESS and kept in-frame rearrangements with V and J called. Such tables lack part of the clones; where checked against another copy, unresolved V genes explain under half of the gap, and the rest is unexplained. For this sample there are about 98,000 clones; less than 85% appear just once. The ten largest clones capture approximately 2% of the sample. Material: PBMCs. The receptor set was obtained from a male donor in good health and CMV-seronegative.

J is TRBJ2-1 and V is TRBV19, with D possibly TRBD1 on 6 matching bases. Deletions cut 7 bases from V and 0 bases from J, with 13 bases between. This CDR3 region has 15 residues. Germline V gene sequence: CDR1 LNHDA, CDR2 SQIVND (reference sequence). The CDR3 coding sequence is TGTGCCAGTACCCCGGGACAAAGCTCCTACAATGAGCAGTTCTTC. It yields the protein CASTPGQSSYNEQFF.

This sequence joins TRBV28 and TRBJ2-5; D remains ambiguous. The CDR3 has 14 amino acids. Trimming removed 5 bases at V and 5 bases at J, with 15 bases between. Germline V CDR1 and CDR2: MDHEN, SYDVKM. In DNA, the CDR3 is TGTGCCAGCAGTCCTCTTGTGGGCGCGGAGACCCAGTACTTC. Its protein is CASSPLVGAETQYF.

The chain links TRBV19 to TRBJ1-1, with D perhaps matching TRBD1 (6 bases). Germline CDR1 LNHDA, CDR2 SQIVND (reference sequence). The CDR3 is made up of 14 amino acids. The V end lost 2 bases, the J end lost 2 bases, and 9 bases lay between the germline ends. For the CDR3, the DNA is TGTGCCAGTAGTATACAGGGGCCCAACACTGAAGCTTTCTTT. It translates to CASSIQGPNTEAFF.

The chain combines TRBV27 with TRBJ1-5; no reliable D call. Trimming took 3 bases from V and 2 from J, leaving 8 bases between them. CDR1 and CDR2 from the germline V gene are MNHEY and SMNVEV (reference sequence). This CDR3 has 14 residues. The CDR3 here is CASSLARGNQPQHF. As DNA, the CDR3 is TGTGCCAGCAGTTTGGCACGGGGCAATCAGCCCCAGCATTTT.